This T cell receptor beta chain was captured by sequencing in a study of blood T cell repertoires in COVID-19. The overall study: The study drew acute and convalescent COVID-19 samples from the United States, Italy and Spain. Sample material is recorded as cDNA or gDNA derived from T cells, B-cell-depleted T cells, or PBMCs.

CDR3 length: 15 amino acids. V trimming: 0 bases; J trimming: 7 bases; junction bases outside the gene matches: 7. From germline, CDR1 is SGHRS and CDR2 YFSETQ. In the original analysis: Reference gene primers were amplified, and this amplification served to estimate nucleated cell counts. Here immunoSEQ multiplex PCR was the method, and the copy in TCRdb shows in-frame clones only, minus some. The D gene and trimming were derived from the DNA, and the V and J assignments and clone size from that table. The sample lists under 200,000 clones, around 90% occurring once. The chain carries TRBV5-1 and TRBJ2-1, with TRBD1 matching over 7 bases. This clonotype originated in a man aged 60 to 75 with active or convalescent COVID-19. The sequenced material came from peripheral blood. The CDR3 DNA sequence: TGCGCCAGCAGCTTGGGACAGGGAAGGAGTAATGAGCAGTTCTTC. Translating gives CASSLGQGRSNEQFF.